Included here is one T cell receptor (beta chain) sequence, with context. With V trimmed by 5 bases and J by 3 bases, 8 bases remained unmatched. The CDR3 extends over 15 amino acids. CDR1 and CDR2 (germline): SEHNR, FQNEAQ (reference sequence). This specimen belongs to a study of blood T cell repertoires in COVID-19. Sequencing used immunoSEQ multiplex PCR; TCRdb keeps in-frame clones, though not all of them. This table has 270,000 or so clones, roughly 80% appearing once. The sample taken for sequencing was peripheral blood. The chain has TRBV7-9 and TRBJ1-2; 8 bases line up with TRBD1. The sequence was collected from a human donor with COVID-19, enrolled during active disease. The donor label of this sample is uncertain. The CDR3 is CASSRGGQEYYGYTF. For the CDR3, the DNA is TGTGCCAGCAGCAGGGGGGGACAGGAGTACTATGGCTACACCTTC.